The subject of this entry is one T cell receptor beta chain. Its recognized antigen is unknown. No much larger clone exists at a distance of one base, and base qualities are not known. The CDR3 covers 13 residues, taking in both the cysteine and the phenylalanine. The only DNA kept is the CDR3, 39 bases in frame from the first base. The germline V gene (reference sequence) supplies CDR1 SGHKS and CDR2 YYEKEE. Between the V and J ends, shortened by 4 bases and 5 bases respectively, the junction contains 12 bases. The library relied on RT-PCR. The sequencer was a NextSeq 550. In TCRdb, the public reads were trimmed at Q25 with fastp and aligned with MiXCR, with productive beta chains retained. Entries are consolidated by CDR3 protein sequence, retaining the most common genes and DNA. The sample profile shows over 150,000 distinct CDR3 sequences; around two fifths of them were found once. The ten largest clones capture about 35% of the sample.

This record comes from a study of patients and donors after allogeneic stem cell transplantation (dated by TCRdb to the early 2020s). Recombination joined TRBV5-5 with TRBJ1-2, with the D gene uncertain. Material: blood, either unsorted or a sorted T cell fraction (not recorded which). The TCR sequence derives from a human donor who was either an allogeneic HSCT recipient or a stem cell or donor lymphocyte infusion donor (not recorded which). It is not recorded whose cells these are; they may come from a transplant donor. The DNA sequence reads TGTGCCAGCAGCCCGACACCTAGGTATGGCTACACCTTC. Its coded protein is CASSPTPRYGYTF.